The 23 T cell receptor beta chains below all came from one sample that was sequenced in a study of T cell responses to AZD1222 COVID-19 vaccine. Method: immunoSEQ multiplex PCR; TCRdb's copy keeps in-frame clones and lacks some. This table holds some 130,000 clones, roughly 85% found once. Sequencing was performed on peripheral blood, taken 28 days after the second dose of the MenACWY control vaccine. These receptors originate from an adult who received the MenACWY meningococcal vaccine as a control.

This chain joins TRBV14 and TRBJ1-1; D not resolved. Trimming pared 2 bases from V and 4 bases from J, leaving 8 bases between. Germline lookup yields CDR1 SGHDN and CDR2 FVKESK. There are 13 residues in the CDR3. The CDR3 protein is CASSQNLGTEAFF. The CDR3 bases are TGTGCCAGCAGCCAAAATCTAGGCACTGAAGCTTTCTTT. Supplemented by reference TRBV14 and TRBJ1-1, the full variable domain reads EAGVTQFPSHSVIEKGQTVTLRCDPISGHDNLYWYRRVMGKEIKFLLHFVKESKQDESGMPNNRFLAERTGGTYSTLKVQPAELEDSGVYFCASSQNLGTEAFFGQGTRLTVV.

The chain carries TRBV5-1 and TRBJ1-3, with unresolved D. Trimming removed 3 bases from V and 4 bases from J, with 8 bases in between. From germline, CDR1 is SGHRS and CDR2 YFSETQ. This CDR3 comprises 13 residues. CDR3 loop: CASSSGLGNTIYF. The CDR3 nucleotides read TGCGCCAGCAGCTCGGGTTTAGGAAACACCATATATTTT.

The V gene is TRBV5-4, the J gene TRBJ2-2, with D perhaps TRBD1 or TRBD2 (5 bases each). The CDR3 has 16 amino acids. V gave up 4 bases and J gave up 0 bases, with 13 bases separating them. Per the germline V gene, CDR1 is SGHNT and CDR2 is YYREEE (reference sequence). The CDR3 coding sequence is TGTGCCAGCAGCCCCGGGACGGGGTCGAACACCGGGGAGCTGTTTTTT. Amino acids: CASSPGTGSNTGELFF.

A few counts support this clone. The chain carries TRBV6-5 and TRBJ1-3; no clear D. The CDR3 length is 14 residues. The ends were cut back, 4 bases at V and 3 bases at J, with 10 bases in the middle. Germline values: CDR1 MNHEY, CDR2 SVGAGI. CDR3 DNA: TGTGCCAGCAGTTTCGGCGGGAATGGAAACACCATATATTTT. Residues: CASSFGGNGNTIYF.

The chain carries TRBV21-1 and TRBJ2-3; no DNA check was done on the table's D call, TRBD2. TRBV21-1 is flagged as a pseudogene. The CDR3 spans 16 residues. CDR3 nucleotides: TGTGCCAGCAGCGAGTTAGCCCGAAAAGAAACAGATACGCAGTATTTT. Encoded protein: CASSELARKETDTQYF.

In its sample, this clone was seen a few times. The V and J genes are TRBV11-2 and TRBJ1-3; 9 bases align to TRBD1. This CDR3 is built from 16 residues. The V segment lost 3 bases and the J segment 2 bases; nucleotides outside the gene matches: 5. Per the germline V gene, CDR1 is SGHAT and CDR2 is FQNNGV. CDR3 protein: CASSFTQGAAGNTIYF. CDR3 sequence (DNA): TGTGCCAGCAGCTTCACACAGGGGGCAGCTGGAAACACCATATATTTT.

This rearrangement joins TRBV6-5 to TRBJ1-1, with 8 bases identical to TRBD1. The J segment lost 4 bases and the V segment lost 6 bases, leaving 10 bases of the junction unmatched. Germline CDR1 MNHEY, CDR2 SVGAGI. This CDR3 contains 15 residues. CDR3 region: CASSPTGDEFTEAFF. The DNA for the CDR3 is TGTGCCAGCAGCCCGACAGGGGACGAATTCACTGAAGCTTTCTTT.

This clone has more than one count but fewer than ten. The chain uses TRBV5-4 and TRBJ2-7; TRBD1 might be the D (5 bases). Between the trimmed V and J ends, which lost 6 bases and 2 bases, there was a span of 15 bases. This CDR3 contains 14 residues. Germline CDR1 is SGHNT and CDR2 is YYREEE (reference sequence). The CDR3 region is CASNLQDKPYEQYF. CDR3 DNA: TGTGCCAGCAACCTTCAGGACAAACCCTACGAGCAGTACTTC.

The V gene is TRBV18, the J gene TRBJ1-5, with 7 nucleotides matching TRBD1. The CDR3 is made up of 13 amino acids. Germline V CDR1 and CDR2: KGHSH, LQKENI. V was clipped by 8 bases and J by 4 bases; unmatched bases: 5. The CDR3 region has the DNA TGTGCCAGCAGAGAACAGGGGAATCAGCCCCAGCATTTT. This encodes CASREQGNQPQHF.

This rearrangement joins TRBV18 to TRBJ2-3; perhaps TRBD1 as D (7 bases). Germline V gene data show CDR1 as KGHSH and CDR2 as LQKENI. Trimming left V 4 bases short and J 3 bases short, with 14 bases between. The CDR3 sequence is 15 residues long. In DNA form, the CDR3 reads TGTGCCAGCTCACGACCGGCAGGGGGGACAGATACGCAGTATTTT. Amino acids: CASSRPAGGTDTQYF.

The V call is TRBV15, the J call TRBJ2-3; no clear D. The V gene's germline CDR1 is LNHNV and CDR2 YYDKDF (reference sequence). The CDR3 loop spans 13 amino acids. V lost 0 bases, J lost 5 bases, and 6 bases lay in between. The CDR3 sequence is CATSREVRDTQYF. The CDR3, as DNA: TGTGCCACCAGCAGAGAAGTCAGAGATACGCAGTATTTT.

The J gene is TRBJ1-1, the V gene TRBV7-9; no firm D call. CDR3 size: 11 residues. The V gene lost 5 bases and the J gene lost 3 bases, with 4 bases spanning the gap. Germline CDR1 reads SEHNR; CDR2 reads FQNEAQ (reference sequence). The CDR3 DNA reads TGTGCCAGCAGCCAATACACTGAAGCTTTCTTT. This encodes CASSQYTEAFF.

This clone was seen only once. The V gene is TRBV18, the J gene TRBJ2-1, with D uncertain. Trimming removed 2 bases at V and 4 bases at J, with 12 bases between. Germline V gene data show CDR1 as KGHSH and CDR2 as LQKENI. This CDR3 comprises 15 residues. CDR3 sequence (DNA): TGTGCCAGCTCACCAGACCGTTCCGGGTACAATGAGCAGTTCTTC. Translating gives CASSPDRSGYNEQFF.

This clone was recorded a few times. CDR3 nucleotides: TGCGCCAGCACGAGGGGGGACACCGGGGAGCTGTTTTTT. Its protein product is CASTRGDTGELFF. The rearrangement uses TRBV5-1 and TRBJ2-2, with D perhaps matching TRBD1 or TRBD2 (6 bases each). The CDR3 has 13 residues. Germline V gives CDR1 SGHRS, CDR2 YFSETQ. With 6 bases removed from V and 3 bases from J, the gap between germline ends came to 9 bases.

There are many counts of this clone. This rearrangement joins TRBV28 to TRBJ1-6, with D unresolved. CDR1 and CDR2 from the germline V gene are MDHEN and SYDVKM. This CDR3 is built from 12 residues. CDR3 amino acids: CGGSSYNSPLHF. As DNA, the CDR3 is TGTGGGGGAAGCTCCTATAATTCACCCCTCCACTTT.

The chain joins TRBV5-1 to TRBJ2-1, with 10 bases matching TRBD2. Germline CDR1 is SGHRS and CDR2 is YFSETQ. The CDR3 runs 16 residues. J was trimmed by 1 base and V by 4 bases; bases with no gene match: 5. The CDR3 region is CASSTASGGSYNEQFF. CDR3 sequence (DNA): TGCGCCAGCAGCACCGCTAGCGGGGGTTCCTACAATGAGCAGTTCTTC.

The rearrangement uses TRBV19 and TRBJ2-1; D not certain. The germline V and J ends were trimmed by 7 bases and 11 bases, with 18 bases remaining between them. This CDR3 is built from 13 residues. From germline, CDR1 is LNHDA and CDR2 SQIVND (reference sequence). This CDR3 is CASTSPRTGKQFF. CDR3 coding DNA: TGTGCCAGTACCTCGCCCCGTACTGGAAAGCAGTTCTTC.

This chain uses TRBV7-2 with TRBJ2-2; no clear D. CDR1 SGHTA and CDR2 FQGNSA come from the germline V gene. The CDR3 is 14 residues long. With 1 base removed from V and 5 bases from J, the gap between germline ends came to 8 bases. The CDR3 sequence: CASSLGSGTGELFF. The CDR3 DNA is TGTGCCAGCAGCTTAGGATCGGGTACCGGGGAGCTGTTTTTT.

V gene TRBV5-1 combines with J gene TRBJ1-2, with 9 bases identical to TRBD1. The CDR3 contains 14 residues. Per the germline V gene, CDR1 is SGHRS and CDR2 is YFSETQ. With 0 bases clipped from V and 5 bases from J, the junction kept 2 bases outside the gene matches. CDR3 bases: TGCGCCAGCAGCTTGGAGGGACAGGGTTATGGCTACACCTTC. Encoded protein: CASSLEGQGYGYTF.

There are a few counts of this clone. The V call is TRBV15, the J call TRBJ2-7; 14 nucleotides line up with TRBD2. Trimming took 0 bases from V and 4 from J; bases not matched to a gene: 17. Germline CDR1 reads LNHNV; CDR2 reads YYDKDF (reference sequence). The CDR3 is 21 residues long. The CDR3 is CATSRDKRTSGRPGVLYEQYF. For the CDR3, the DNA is TGTGCCACCAGCAGAGATAAAAGGACTAGCGGGAGGCCCGGGGTATTGTACGAGCAGTACTTC.

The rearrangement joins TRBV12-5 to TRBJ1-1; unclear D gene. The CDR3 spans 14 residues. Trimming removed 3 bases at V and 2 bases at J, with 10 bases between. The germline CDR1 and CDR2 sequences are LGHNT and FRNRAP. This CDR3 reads CASGLEGSNTEAFF. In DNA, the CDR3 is TGTGCTAGTGGTTTAGAGGGATCCAACACTGAAGCTTTCTTT.

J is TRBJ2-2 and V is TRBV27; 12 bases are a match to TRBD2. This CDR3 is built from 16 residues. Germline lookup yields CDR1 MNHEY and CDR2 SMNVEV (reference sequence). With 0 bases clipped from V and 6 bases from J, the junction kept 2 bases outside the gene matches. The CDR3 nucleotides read TGTGCCAGCAGTTTATCGACTAGCGGGAGATCCGGGGAGCTGTTTTTT. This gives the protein CASSLSTSGRSGELFF.

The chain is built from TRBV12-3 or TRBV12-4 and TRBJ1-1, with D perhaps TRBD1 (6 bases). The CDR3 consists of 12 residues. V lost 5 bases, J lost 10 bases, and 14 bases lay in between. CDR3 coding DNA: TGTGCCAGCAGTGGGGGCGCGATCGTAGCTTTCTTT. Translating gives CASSGGAIVAFF.